The 27 T cell receptor beta chains listed next were all sequenced from one sample in a study of blood T cells in healthy people across ages. Using a J-beta primer mix together with a sample-barcoded 5' primer, a second PCR was run for roughly 7 to 12 cycles. TCRdb passed the 5' RACE reads through MiXCR, listing each CDR3 protein once. In the table there are around 1,600,000 distinct CDR3 sequences, 40% to 45% of which are singletons. The sequencing sample was made of blood. All receptors come from a woman younger than 35 in good health.

This chain connects TRBV10-3 to TRBJ1-2; perhaps TRBD1 as D (5 bases). Germline CDR1 is ENHRY and CDR2 is SYGVKD. V lost 4 bases and J 5 bases, leaving 17 bases between the germline ends. The CDR3 is made up of 15 amino acids. The CDR3 here is CAISGPTAAVYGYTF. For the CDR3, the DNA is TGTGCCATCAGTGGCCCGACAGCCGCGGTGTATGGCTACACCTTC.

V usage is TRBV4-3 and J usage is TRBJ2-3, with D perhaps matching TRBD1 (6 bases). The V end lost 1 base, the J end lost 11 bases, and 13 bases lay between the germline ends. The CDR3 is 13 amino acids. The germline CDR1 and CDR2 sequences are LGHNA and YSLEER. The CDR3 nucleotides read TGCGCCAGCAGCCAAGCCACCGGGACACAGCAGTATTTT. It codes for CASSQATGTQQYF.

Turning to this clonotype: This could be a read error, since a much larger clone is one nucleotide away. The chain couples TRBV6-2 or TRBV6-3 to TRBJ1-2; no clear D. With 6 bases removed from V and 3 bases from J, the gap between germline ends came to 8 bases. The CDR3 has 12 amino acids. The germline V gene has CDR1 MNHEY and CDR2 SVGEGT. This CDR3 is CASSPDYYGYTF. The CDR3 DNA is TGTGCCAGCAGCCCGGACTACTATGGCTACACCTTC.

This CDR3 is CASSLSGSNEQYF. The CDR3 nucleotides read TGCGCCAGCAGTCTGAGCGGGAGTAATGAGCAGTACTTC. V is TRBV4-3 and J is TRBJ2-5; 8 nucleotides agree with TRBD2. Germline CDR1 reads LGHNA; CDR2 reads YSLEER. Trimming took 6 bases from V and 11 from J; bases not matched to a gene: 11. This CDR3 contains 13 residues.

The chain combines TRBV4-3 with TRBJ2-5, with 8 bases that match TRBD2. This CDR3 has 17 residues. J gave up 11 bases and V 1 base, and 18 bases lay outside the gene matches. CDR1 and CDR2 (germline): LGHNA, YSLEER. CDR3 sequence reads: CASSQAAQASGLNEQYF. As DNA, the CDR3 is TGCGCCAGCAGCCAAGCCGCCCAGGCTAGCGGGCTCAATGAGCAGTACTTC.

V is TRBV4-1 and J is TRBJ2-4, with 8 nucleotides matching TRBD1. Germline V gene sequence: CDR1 MGHRA, CDR2 YSYEKL. With 2 bases clipped from V and 9 bases from J, the junction kept 6 bases outside the gene matches. The CDR3 totals 14 residues. CDR3 nucleotides: TGCGCCAGCAGCCAAATACAGGGGGGAGGCATTCAGTACTTC. It yields the protein CASSQIQGGGIQYF.

Concerning this clonotype: At one of its ends the junction is not consistent with the germline gene, which may arise from a read error. J is TRBJ2-6 and V is TRBV4-3; D is perhaps TRBD1 (5 bases). This CDR3 has 17 residues. Germline values: CDR1 LGHNA, CDR2 YSLEER. CDR3 in DNA: TGCGCCAGCAGCCAAGATTCGTATAGCTCTGGGGCCAACGTCCTGATTTTC. Translated: CASSQDSYSSGANVLIF.

This clonotype came up many times. This clone may be a read error of a much larger clone one base away. The chain carries TRBV20-1 and TRBJ2-5, with 14 bases aligning to TRBD2. V dropped 3 bases and J dropped 11; count of bases not matched to a gene: 8. The CDR3 extends over 14 amino acids. The V gene's germline CDR1 is DFQATT and CDR2 SNEGSKA (reference sequence). The CDR3: CSARGLAGDREQYF. The DNA for the CDR3 is TGCAGTGCTAGGGGACTAGCGGGAGATCGGGAGCAGTACTTC.

The chain carries TRBV11-2 and TRBJ2-1, with TRBD2 matching 9 bases. With 4 bases clipped from V and 2 bases from J, the junction kept 3 bases outside the gene matches. Germline CDR1 reads SGHAT; CDR2 reads FQNNGV. The CDR3 is made up of 15 amino acids. DNA of the CDR3: TGTGCCAGCAGCTCGCGGGGGGGACCCTACAATGAGCAGTTCTTC. Translated: CASSSRGGPYNEQFF.

This clonotype was counted a few times. The chain uses TRBV29-1 and TRBJ2-4; no reliable D call. The V end was cut by 0 bases, the J end by 13 bases, with 10 bases between. This CDR3 is 11 amino acids long. Germline values: CDR1 SQVTM, CDR2 ANQGSEA. CDR3 sequence: CSVEDWSTQYF. CDR3 coding DNA: TGCAGCGTTGAAGATTGGTCTACCCAGTACTTC.

This clonotype has just a few counts. This chain connects TRBV9 to TRBJ2-7; 7 bases match TRBD2. Looked up from germline, CDR1 is SGDLS and CDR2 is YYNGEE. V dropped 7 bases and J dropped 2; count of bases not matched to a gene: 12. CDR3 size: 15 residues. The CDR3 region has the DNA TGTGCCAGCGCATTAGACCAAGCGGGGACCTACGAGCAGTACTTC. It encodes CASALDQAGTYEQYF.

The V call is TRBV7-9, the J call TRBJ2-3; maybe TRBD1 (6 bases). Germline V gives CDR1 SEHNR, CDR2 FQNEAQ (reference sequence). Trimming stripped 3 bases from V and 4 bases from J, with 14 bases between. The CDR3 spans 15 residues. As DNA, the CDR3 is TGTGCCAGCAGCTTGTCCCAGCAGGGGTCAGATACGCAGTATTTT. Translated: CASSLSQQGSDTQYF.

The gene calls are TRBV27 and TRBJ2-7; weak D call: TRBD2 (5 bases). The CDR3 is 16 amino acids. CDR1 MNHEY and CDR2 SMNVEV come from the germline V gene (reference sequence). V lost 6 bases and J 0 bases, leaving 18 bases between the germline ends. The CDR3 sequence is CASSTTKTKNSYEQYF. The CDR3 nucleotides read TGTGCCAGCAGCACTACTAAGACTAAAAACTCCTACGAGCAGTACTTC.

The table lists this clonotype with a few counts. The chain recombines TRBV29-1 with TRBJ2-6; D is undetermined. Germline V gene sequence: CDR1 SQVTM, CDR2 ANQGSEA. The CDR3 length is 14 residues. Deletions cut 8 bases from V and 0 bases from J, with 11 bases between. CDR3 bases: TGCAGCCTCCGCAGGAACTCTGGGGCCAACGTCCTGACTTTC. Its protein is CSLRRNSGANVLTF.

This clonotype was recorded many times. The gene calls are TRBV6-5 and TRBJ1-2, with D unclear. The V end was cut by 6 bases, the J end by 0 bases, with 5 bases between. The CDR3 contains 12 residues. Per germline, CDR1 MNHEY and CDR2 SVGAGI. CDR3 loop: CASRRTNYGYTF. The CDR3 DNA follows: TGTGCCAGCAGGCGGACTAACTATGGCTACACCTTC.

V usage is TRBV5-1 and J usage is TRBJ1-2; D is unclear. Germline CDR1 and CDR2: SGHRS and YFSETQ. V was trimmed by 2 bases and J by 2 bases, leaving 16 bases between them. The CDR3 covers 16 residues. CDR3 residues: CASSLSNRARNYGYTF. The CDR3 nucleotides are TGCGCCAGCAGCTTAAGCAACCGGGCTCGAAACTATGGCTACACCTTC.

The V gene is TRBV7-9, the J gene TRBJ2-5; 7 bases are a match to TRBD1. This CDR3 contains 20 residues. From germline, CDR1 is SEHNR and CDR2 FQNEAQ (reference sequence). The ends lost 1 base at V and 2 bases at J; junction bases unmatched: 19. Here the CDR3 DNA reads TGTGCCAGCAGCTTAGTTCAACAGGGGAAGATCTGCCAAGATCAAGAGACCCAGTACTTC. The encoded protein is CASSLVQQGKICQDQETQYF.

This rearrangement joins TRBV4-3 to TRBJ2-2, with 9 bases lining up with TRBD2. This CDR3 contains 19 residues. Looked up from germline, CDR1 is LGHNA and CDR2 is YSLEER. The V segment lost 0 bases and the J segment 4 bases; nucleotides outside the gene matches: 12. The CDR3 nucleotides are TGCGCCAGCAGCCAAGAGGGGAGAGTGGTAGCGGGAGTCACCGGGGAGCTGTTTTTT. This gives the protein CASSQEGRVVAGVTGELFF.

The chain couples TRBV15 to TRBJ2-5; no firm D call. Germline CDR1 and CDR2: LNHNV and YYDKDF (reference sequence). V lost 3 bases, J lost 4 bases, and 9 bases lay in between. CDR3 length equals 13 residues. The DNA for the CDR3 is TGTGCCACCAGCAGGGCCTCTGGAGAGACCCAGTACTTC. It is translated as CATSRASGETQYF. Full variable domain (rest looked up from reference TRBV15 and TRBJ2-5): DAMVIQNPRYQVTQFGKPVTLSCSQTLNHNVMYWYQQKSSQAPKLLFHYYDKDFNNEADTPDNFQSRRPNTSFCFLDIRSPGLGDTAMYLCATSRASGETQYFGPGTRLLVL.

This clonotype has only a few counts. The chain carries TRBV4-1 and TRBJ1-2, with 8 positions matching TRBD1. This CDR3 is 16 amino acids long. Germline loops: CDR1 MGHRA, CDR2 YSYEKL. Germline trimming cut 4 bases from V and 2 bases from J; bases unmatched to any gene: 9. The CDR3 DNA sequence: TGCGCCAGCAGCCGAACTTCAGGGGGCGAGAACTATGGCTACACCTTC. Its protein is CASSRTSGGENYGYTF.

This chain connects TRBV20-1 to TRBJ2-5, with TRBD1 matching 8 bases. Germline CDR1 DFQATT, CDR2 SNEGSKA (reference sequence). Germline trimming cut 7 bases from V and 4 bases from J; bases unmatched to any gene: 11. The CDR3 has 14 amino acids. The CDR3 DNA is TGCAGTGTCACGCGACTCGGACAGGGAGAGACCCAGTACTTC. Translation gives CSVTRLGQGETQYF.

This clonotype was detected many times. The rearrangement uses TRBV12-3 or TRBV12-4 and TRBJ2-7; D gene ambiguous. The CDR3 extends over 12 amino acids. Trimming left V 6 bases short and J 2 bases short, with 8 bases between. The CDR3 region is CASSPQTYEQYF. The CDR3 bases are TGTGCCAGCAGCCCCCAGACCTACGAGCAGTACTTC.

The J gene is TRBJ2-1, the V gene TRBV9; TRBD1 matches at 10 bases. The CDR3 has 19 amino acids. V shed 0 bases and J 8 bases; nucleotides not matched to a gene: 17. CDR1 and CDR2 from the germline V gene are SGDLS and YYNGEE. As DNA, the CDR3 is TGTGCCAGCAGCGTAGATGGTAATTGGGGGGACAGGGGTCATTATGAGCAGTTCTTC. This gives the protein CASSVDGNWGDRGHYEQFF.

The J gene is TRBJ1-5, the V gene TRBV12-3 or TRBV12-4; D unclear. The V gene lost 1 base and the J gene lost 5 bases, with 9 bases spanning the gap. This CDR3 is built from 14 residues. The chain's CDR3 is CASSLDGFDQPQHF. CDR3 bases: TGTGCCAGCAGTTTAGACGGGTTTGATCAGCCCCAGCATTTT.

The chain carries TRBV24-1 and TRBJ2-4, with TRBD2 matching over 9 bases. The J call may not be correct, given that the DNA end is closer to TRBJ2-5. Germline V gene lookup returns CDR1 KGHDR and CDR2 SFDVKD. The length of the CDR3 is 16 residues. Here the CDR3 DNA reads TGTGCCACCAGTGATTTCGGCGGGGGGGAGGGAGAGACCCAGTACTTC. Protein sequence: CATSDFGGGEGETQYF.

Only one count was recorded for this clonotype. The genes are TRBV19 and TRBJ1-1; unclear D gene. V gave up 6 bases and J gave up 6 bases, with 20 bases separating them. Germline V gene data show CDR1 as LNHDA and CDR2 as SQIVND (reference sequence). The CDR3 is 15 residues long. The CDR3 region has the DNA TGTGCCAGTAGCGCCCAGGAAGCAGGCAGACCTGAAGCTTTCTTT. As protein: CASSAQEAGRPEAFF.

Here the CDR3 DNA reads TGTGCCAGCAGCCGGGATTTAGCCACAGATACGCAGTATTTT. The encoded protein is CASSRDLATDTQYF. V usage is TRBV4-2 and J usage is TRBJ2-3, with no clear D. V was pared by 4 bases and J by 2 bases, with 10 bases between. Germline CDR1 reads LGHNA; CDR2 reads YNFKEQ. This CDR3 region has 14 residues.